This entry lists 2 T cell receptor beta chains sequenced from one sample in a study of cytomegalovirus exposure and HLA in healthy donors. Primers for the PCR totalled 60 Vbeta and 13 Jbeta. Sequenced by immunoSEQ multiplex PCR; TCRdb stores in-frame clones only, minus some. Here the sample spans over 100,000 clones, 77% being singletons. The sequenced material came from PBMCs. These receptors were obtained from a male donor in good health and CMV-seropositive.

The table lists this clone with a count of one. The chain has TRBV15 and TRBJ2-7; maybe TRBD1 (5 bases). The CDR3 covers 14 residues. Germline V CDR1 and CDR2: LNHNV, YYDKDF (reference sequence). V lost 0 bases and J lost 2, with 8 bases in between. The CDR3 region is CATSREDIPYEQYF. The CDR3 DNA follows: TGTGCCACCAGCAGAGAGGACATCCCCTACGAGCAGTACTTC. Looking up the rest from reference TRBV15 and TRBJ2-7 gives the full variable domain: DAMVIQNPRYQVTQFGKPVTLSCSQTLNHNVMYWYQQKSSQAPKLLFHYYDKDFNNEADTPDNFQSRRPNTSFCFLDIRSPGLGDTAMYLCATSREDIPYEQYFGPGTRLTVT.

The sample holds one count of this clone. V usage is TRBV1 and J usage is TRBJ1-5; TRBD1 is taken as the D call from the table, unchecked against the DNA. TRBV1 is flagged as a pseudogene. The length of the CDR3 is 18 residues. The CDR3 protein is CTSSQHRDRAVSNQPQHF. DNA for the CDR3: TGCACCAGCAGCCAACACCGGGACAGGGCGGTGAGCAATCAGCCCCAGCATTTT.